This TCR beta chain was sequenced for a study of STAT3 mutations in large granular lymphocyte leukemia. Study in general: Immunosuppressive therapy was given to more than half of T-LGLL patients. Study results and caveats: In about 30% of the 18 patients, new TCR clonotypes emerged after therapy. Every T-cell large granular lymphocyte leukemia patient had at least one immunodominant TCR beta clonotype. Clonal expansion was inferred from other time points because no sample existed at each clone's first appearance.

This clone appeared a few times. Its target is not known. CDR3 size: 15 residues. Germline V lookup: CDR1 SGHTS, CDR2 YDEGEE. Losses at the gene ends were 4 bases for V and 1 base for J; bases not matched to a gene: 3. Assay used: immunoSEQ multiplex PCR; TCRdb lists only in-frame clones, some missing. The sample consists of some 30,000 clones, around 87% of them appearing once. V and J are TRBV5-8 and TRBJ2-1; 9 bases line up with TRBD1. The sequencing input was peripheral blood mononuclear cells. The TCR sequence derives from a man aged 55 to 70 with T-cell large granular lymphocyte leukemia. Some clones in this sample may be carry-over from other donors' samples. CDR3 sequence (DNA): TGTGCCAGCAGCGCGACAGGGGGTTCCTACAATGAGCAGTTCTTC. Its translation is CASSATGGSYNEQFF.